These 26 T cell receptor beta chains share one sample of origin, sequenced in a study of human T cells and chemical hapten exposure (dated by TCRdb to the early 2020s). Library method: RACE. The listed sequencing device is NextSeq 500. Using fastp at Q25 and MiXCR, TCRdb reprocessed the public reads and kept productive beta chains. Identical CDR3 proteins give one entry, which carries the most common genes and DNA. In this sample the table shows fewer than 200,000 distinct CDR3 sequences, roughly 30% of which occur a single time. Just under 3% of the sample is held by the ten biggest clonotypes. The time point label on this specimen signifies: pre-sensitization, week 0. Explained via the paper, the treatment or condition label denotes: therapeutic diphenylcyclopropenone sensitization with weekly scalp DPC. Source: whole blood, taken in connection with sensitization to the hapten diphenylcyclopropenone (DPC). The receptors were gathered from a woman under 40 with alopecia areata. Some clones in this sample may be carry-over from other donors' samples.

The rearrangement uses TRBV29-1 and TRBJ1-4; TRBD1 matches at 7 bases. The length of the CDR3 is 13 residues. Germline V CDR1 and CDR2: SQVTM, ANQGSEA. J lost 4 bases, V lost 5 bases, and 4 bases had no gene match. The CDR3 loop reads CSVTGVGNEKLFF. The CDR3 nucleotides read TGCAGCGTTACAGGGGTCGGTAATGAAAAACTGTTTTTT. Variable domain in full (rest from reference TRBV29-1 and TRBJ1-4): SAVISQKPSRDICQRGTSLTIQCQVDSQVTMMFWYRQQPGQSLTLIATANQGSEATYESGFVIDKFPISRPNLTFSTLTVSNMSPEDSSIYLCSVTGVGNEKLFFGSGTQLSVL.

The rearrangement links TRBV28 to TRBJ1-1, with D hard to call. Germline V CDR1 and CDR2: MDHEN, SYDVKM. The CDR3 is made up of 14 amino acids. The germline V and J ends were trimmed by 6 bases and 1 base, with 12 bases remaining between them. CDR3 loop: CASSPVPWNTEAFF. The CDR3 DNA reads as TGTGCCAGCAGCCCGGTCCCTTGGAACACTGAAGCTTTCTTT.

This clonotype was observed many times. CDR3: CSARDNGGTYEQYF. The CDR3, as DNA: TGCAGTGCTAGAGATAACGGCGGGACCTACGAGCAGTACTTC. The chain uses TRBV20-1 and TRBJ2-7, with a weak D call TRBD2 (6 bases). The CDR3 contains 14 residues. Trimming pared 0 bases from V and 2 bases from J, leaving 11 bases between. Per germline, CDR1 DFQATT and CDR2 SNEGSKA (reference sequence).

V gene TRBV29-1 combines with J gene TRBJ2-7; TRBD1 matches at 10 bases. This CDR3 has 13 amino acids. J lost 5 bases, V lost 6 bases, and 7 bases had no gene match. The germline gives CDR1 SQVTM, CDR2 ANQGSEA. In DNA, the CDR3 is TGCAGCGTCACGACAGGGGGCTGGGACGAGCAGTACTTC. Its protein is CSVTTGGWDEQYF.

The chain has TRBV3-1 and TRBJ2-3; D is unresolved. The CDR3 spans 14 residues. Germline V gene lookup returns CDR1 LGHDT and CDR2 YNNKEL (reference sequence). V lost 8 bases to trimming and J lost 1 base, with 13 bases between them. Here the CDR3 DNA reads TGTGCCAGCCTTGCCCAGGCTGGCACAGATACGCAGTATTTT. Its translation: CASLAQAGTDTQYF.

This clonotype was picked up a small number of times. The V and J genes are TRBV6-2 or TRBV6-3 and TRBJ2-2; D remains unclear. CDR3 length: 14 amino acids. Deletions cut 3 bases from V and 5 bases from J, with 10 bases between. Per the germline V gene, CDR1 is MNHEY and CDR2 is SVGEGT. The CDR3 loop reads CASSYGSWTGELFF. The CDR3 DNA reads TGTGCCAGCAGTTATGGGTCATGGACCGGGGAGCTGTTTTTT.

The rearrangement uses TRBV28 and TRBJ1-1; 11 nucleotides agree with TRBD1. Trimming took 2 bases from V and 2 from J; bases not matched to a gene: 1. The germline gives CDR1 MDHEN, CDR2 SYDVKM. This CDR3 has 15 amino acids. The CDR3 sequence is CASSLGTGGNTEAFF. The CDR3 nucleotides read TGTGCCAGCAGTTTAGGGACAGGGGGAAACACTGAAGCTTTCTTT.

This rearrangement joins TRBV10-3 to TRBJ2-6; the D is unclear. CDR3 length: 17 amino acids. Trimming stripped 7 bases from V and 0 bases from J, with 16 bases between. Germline V gives CDR1 ENHRY, CDR2 SYGVKD. The CDR3 sequence is CAINSPGPLSGANVLTF. Here the CDR3 DNA reads TGTGCCATCAATTCCCCTGGTCCACTCTCTGGGGCCAACGTCCTGACTTTC.

V gene TRBV20-1 combines with J gene TRBJ1-5; D perhaps matches TRBD1 (6 bases). The CDR3 spans 12 residues. CDR1 and CDR2 from the germline V gene are DFQATT and SNEGSKA (reference sequence). CDR3 in amino acids: CSGQRLNQPQHF. CDR3 DNA: TGCAGCGGACAGAGGTTAAATCAGCCCCAGCATTTT.

CDR3 loop: CASSLDRPPLRYF. The CDR3 DNA reads TGCGCCAGCAGCCTCGACAGGCCTCCGCTCCGGTACTTC. The gene calls are TRBV5-1 and TRBJ2-4, with D possibly being TRBD1 (6 bases). Germline loops: CDR1 SGHRS, CDR2 YFSETQ. Deletions cut 4 bases from V and 15 bases from J, with 20 bases between. CDR3 size: 13 residues.

This clonotype was seen a handful of times. The chain carries TRBV14 and TRBJ1-2; D is unresolved. This CDR3 spans 16 amino acids. V dropped 1 base and J dropped 4 bases, with 16 bases sitting between them. Germline assignment: CDR1 SGHDN and CDR2 FVKESK. The CDR3 DNA sequence: TGTGCCAGCAGCCAAGGTCTAGGAAAGGACTTCTATGGCTACACCTTC. It encodes CASSQGLGKDFYGYTF. Looking up the rest from reference TRBV14 and TRBJ1-2 gives the full variable domain: EAGVTQFPSHSVIEKGQTVTLRCDPISGHDNLYWYRRVMGKEIKFLLHFVKESKQDESGMPNNRFLAERTGGTYSTLKVQPAELEDSGVYFCASSQGLGKDFYGYTFGSGTRLTVV.

This clonotype was recorded once. The chain links TRBV29-1 to TRBJ2-1; D may be TRBD2 (6 bases). The germline V and J ends were trimmed by 8 bases and 0 bases, with 14 bases remaining between them. Germline CDR1 reads SQVTM; CDR2 reads ANQGSEA. This CDR3 contains 14 residues. The CDR3 coding sequence is TGCAGCACAGGAGGGCCTAGCTCCTACAATGAGCAGTTCTTC. Translated: CSTGGPSSYNEQFF.

V is TRBV10-3 and J is TRBJ1-2, with no clear D. This CDR3 contains 14 residues. CDR1 is ENHRY, CDR2 SYGVKD, per germline. V dropped 10 bases and J dropped 7 bases, with 22 bases sitting between them. CDR3 sequence reads: CATKQHGEGTGYTF. The CDR3 nucleotides read TGTGCCACCAAACAACACGGGGAGGGAACTGGCTACACCTTC.

This sequence joins TRBV20-1 and TRBJ1-4; D not certain. CDR1 and CDR2 (germline): DFQATT, SNEGSKA (reference sequence). V lost 0 bases to trimming and J lost 7 bases, with 15 bases between them. The CDR3 sequence is 15 residues long. The CDR3 protein is CSARDQTYWGEKLFF. The CDR3 DNA is TGCAGTGCTAGAGATCAAACCTATTGGGGTGAAAAACTGTTTTTT.

The V gene is TRBV29-1, the J gene TRBJ2-7, with 8 nucleotides matching TRBD2. The germline gives CDR1 SQVTM, CDR2 ANQGSEA. This CDR3 has 14 amino acids. Trimming removed 1 base from V and 6 bases from J; junction bases left unmatched: 8. In DNA form, the CDR3 reads TGCAGCGTTGAAGGTCCCAGCGGGAGTCGCGAGCAGTACTTC. It encodes CSVEGPSGSREQYF.

J is TRBJ2-5 and V is TRBV29-1; D is perhaps TRBD1 (6 bases). This CDR3 spans 12 amino acids. V was pared by 7 bases and J by 2 bases, with 11 bases between. In germline, CDR1 is SQVTM, CDR2 ANQGSEA. CDR3 loop: CSAGRGQETQYF. CDR3 nucleotide sequence: TGCAGCGCCGGCAGGGGTCAAGAGACCCAGTACTTC.

The CDR3, as DNA: TGTGCCAGCAGTTGGGCGACTAGCGGGAGTTCCCTTGACTACGAGCAGTACTTC. It translates to CASSWATSGSSLDYEQYF. The chain couples TRBV28 to TRBJ2-7; 12 bases map to TRBD2. V was clipped by 4 bases and J by 3 bases; unmatched bases: 13. Germline V lookup: CDR1 MDHEN, CDR2 SYDVKM. The CDR3 length is 18 residues.

This clonotype has just a few counts. The chain combines TRBV29-1 with TRBJ1-2, with D perhaps TRBD1 (6 bases). V lost 6 bases and J 2 bases, leaving 13 bases between the germline ends. This CDR3 comprises 13 residues. From germline, CDR1 is SQVTM and CDR2 ANQGSEA. The CDR3 region has the DNA TGCAGCGTAGGGAACAGGGAAAACTATGGCTACACCTTC. This encodes CSVGNRENYGYTF.

The rearrangement joins TRBV6-6 to TRBJ1-1; TRBD1 might be the D (5 bases). This CDR3 is 13 amino acids long. Trimming removed 4 bases from V and 4 bases from J, with 10 bases in between. In germline, CDR1 is MNHNY, CDR2 SVGAGI (reference sequence). The CDR3 region is CASSSLGVTEAFF. In DNA form, the CDR3 reads TGTGCCAGCAGTTCTCTGGGGGTCACTGAAGCTTTCTTT.

The chain employs TRBV30 and TRBJ1-5; TRBD1 might be the D (6 bases). CDR1 is GTSNPN and CDR2 is SVGIG in the germline V gene (reference sequence). Between the trimmed V and J ends, which lost 7 bases and 1 base, there was a span of 14 bases. The CDR3 has 14 amino acids. The CDR3 coding sequence is TGTGCCTTGGGACATGGTATAAGCAATCAGCCCCAGCATTTT. It yields the protein CALGHGISNQPQHF. Drawing the rest from reference TRBV30 and TRBJ1-5, the complete variable domain is SQTIHQWPATLVQPVGSPLSLECTVEGTSNPNLYWYRQAAGRGLQLLFYSVGIGQISSEVPQNLSASRPQDRQFILSSKKLLLSDSGFYLCALGHGISNQPQHFGDGTRLSIL.

The V call is TRBV6-2 or TRBV6-3, the J call TRBJ2-3, with 10 nucleotides matching TRBD1. CDR1 is MNHEY, CDR2 SVGEGT, per germline. With 6 bases clipped from V and 6 bases from J, the junction kept 6 bases outside the gene matches. The length of the CDR3 is 14 residues. DNA of the CDR3: TGTGCCAGCAGACGGACAGGGGGTACGGATACGCAGTATTTT. Translated: CASRRTGGTDTQYF.

The V call is TRBV12-3 or TRBV12-4, the J call TRBJ2-1; 11 bases line up with TRBD2. The V segment lost 1 base and the J segment 15 bases; nucleotides outside the gene matches: 11. The CDR3 spans 15 residues. Here the CDR3 DNA reads TGTGCCAGCAGTTTAGGTCTAGCGGGAGGATCGCCTCGGTTCTTC. This sequence encodes CASSLGLAGGSPRFF.

V is TRBV28 and J is TRBJ2-7; D is undetermined. V shed 4 bases and J shed 5 bases, with 9 bases lying between them. This CDR3 has 12 residues. Germline V gene lookup returns CDR1 MDHEN and CDR2 SYDVKM. The CDR3 nucleotides are TGTGCCAGCAGTTCCCGACCTGACGAGCAGTACTTC. This encodes CASSSRPDEQYF. Drawing the rest from reference TRBV28 and TRBJ2-7, the complete variable domain is DVKVTQSSRYLVKRTGEKVFLECVQDMDHENMFWYRQDPGLGLRLIYFSYDVKMKEKGDIPEGYSVSREKKERFSLILESASTNQTSMYLCASSSRPDEQYFGPGTRLTVT.

This clonotype was observed a handful of times. The rearrangement links TRBV28 to TRBJ1-3, with D perhaps TRBD1 (6 bases). Germline V gene data show CDR1 as MDHEN and CDR2 as SYDVKM. The CDR3 length is 16 residues. Trimming removed 7 bases at V and 0 bases at J, with 16 bases between. The chain's CDR3 is CASTSWWDNSGNTIYF. CDR3 nucleotides: TGTGCCAGCACAAGTTGGTGGGACAACTCTGGAAACACCATATATTTT.

V and J are TRBV5-6 and TRBJ1-1, with D possibly matching TRBD1 (6 bases). CDR1 is SGHDT, CDR2 YYEEEE, per germline. V was pared by 4 bases and J by 5 bases, with 15 bases between. The CDR3 covers 14 residues. The CDR3 bases are TGTGCCAGCAGCCGAAGACAGGCTGCGACTGAAGCTTTCTTT. It translates to CASSRRQAATEAFF. Full variable domain (rest looked up from reference TRBV5-6 and TRBJ1-1): DAGVTQSPTHLIKTRGQQVTLRCSPKSGHDTVSWYQQALGQGPQFIFQYYEEEERQRGNFPDRFSGHQFPNYSSELNVNALLLGDSALYLCASSRRQAATEAFFGQGTRLTVV.

This clonotype has only a few counts. The rearrangement joins TRBV9 to TRBJ2-1, with 11 bases matching TRBD2. Germline trimming cut 4 bases from V and 4 bases from J; bases unmatched to any gene: 7. The CDR3 runs 16 residues. Germline values: CDR1 SGDLS, CDR2 YYNGEE. The CDR3 DNA sequence: TGTGCCAGCAGCCCTCGTATAGCGGGAGGGTACAATGAGCAGTTCTTC. Its protein is CASSPRIAGGYNEQFF.